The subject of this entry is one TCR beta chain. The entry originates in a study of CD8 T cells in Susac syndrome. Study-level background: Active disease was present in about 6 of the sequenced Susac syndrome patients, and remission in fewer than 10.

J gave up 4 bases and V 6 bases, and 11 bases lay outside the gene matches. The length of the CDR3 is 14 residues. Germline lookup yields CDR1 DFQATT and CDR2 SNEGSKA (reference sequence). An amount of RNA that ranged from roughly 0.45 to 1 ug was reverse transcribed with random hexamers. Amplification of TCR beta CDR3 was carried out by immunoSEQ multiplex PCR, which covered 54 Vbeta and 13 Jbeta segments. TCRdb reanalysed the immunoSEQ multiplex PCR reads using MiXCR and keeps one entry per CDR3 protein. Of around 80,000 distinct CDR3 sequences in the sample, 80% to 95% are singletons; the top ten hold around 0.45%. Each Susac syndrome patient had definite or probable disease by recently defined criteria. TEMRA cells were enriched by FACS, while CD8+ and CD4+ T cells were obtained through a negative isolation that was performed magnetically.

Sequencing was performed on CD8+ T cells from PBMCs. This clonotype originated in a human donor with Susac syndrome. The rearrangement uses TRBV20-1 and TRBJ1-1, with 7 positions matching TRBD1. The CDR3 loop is CSAYTTGTGTEAFF. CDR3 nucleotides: TGCAGTGCCTACACGACAGGGACGGGCACTGAAGCTTTCTTT.